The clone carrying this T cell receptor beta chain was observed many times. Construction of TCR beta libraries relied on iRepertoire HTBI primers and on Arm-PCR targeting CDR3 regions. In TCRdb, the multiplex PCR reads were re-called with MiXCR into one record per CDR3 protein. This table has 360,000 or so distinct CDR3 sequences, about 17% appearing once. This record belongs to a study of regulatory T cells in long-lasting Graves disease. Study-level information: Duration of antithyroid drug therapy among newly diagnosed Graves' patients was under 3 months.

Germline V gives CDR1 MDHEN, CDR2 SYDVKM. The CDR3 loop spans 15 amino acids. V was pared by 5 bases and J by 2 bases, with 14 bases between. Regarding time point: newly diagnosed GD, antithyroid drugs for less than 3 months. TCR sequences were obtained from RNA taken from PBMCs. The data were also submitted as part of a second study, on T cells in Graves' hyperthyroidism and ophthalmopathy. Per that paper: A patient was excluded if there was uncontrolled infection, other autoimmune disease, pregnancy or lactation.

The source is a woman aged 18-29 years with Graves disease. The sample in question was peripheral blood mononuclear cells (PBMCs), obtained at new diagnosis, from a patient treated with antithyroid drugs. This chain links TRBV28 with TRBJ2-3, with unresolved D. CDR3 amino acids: CASSPVVVNTDTQYF. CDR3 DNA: TGTGCCAGCAGTCCCGTAGTCGTGAACACAGATACGCAGTATTTT.